Below are 22 T cell receptor beta chains sequenced from a single sample in a study of T cells in localized non-small cell lung cancer. Profiled with immunoSEQ multiplex PCR; TCRdb holds only in-frame clones, not every one. This table has about 2,200 clones, 25% appearing once. The sample consisted of lung tumor tissue, taken before any cancer treatment. The receptors come from a woman aged 35 to 70 with stage III lung adenocarcinoma.

The chain links TRBV11-3 to TRBJ2-1, with TRBD2 identical over 9 bases. The CDR3 loop spans 16 amino acids. The germline gives CDR1 SGHNT, CDR2 YENEEA. V trimming: 2 bases; J trimming: 4 bases; junction bases outside the gene matches: 6. The CDR3 nucleotides are TGTGCCAGCAGCTTATCGCTAGCGGGGAGTTACAATGAGCAGTTCTTC. Translation gives CASSLSLAGSYNEQFF.

By share, this clone ranks as large (0.1 to 1%). The gene calls are TRBV29-1 and TRBJ2-7, with D perhaps assigned TRBD1 or TRBD2 (5 bases each). V lost 4 bases, J lost 1 base, and 14 bases lay in between. The CDR3 covers 14 residues. CDR1 is SQVTM, CDR2 ANQGSEA, per germline. The CDR3 sequence: CSVGSRDGSYEQYF. The CDR3 coding sequence is TGCAGCGTTGGAAGTAGGGACGGATCCTACGAGCAGTACTTC.

This clone has just a few counts. This rearrangement joins TRBV1 to TRBJ2-1; TRBD2, the table's D call, lacks a check against the DNA. TRBV1 is a known pseudogene. The CDR3 runs 15 residues. CDR3: CASSQDTSGYNEQFF. The DNA of the CDR3 is TGCGCCAGCAGCCAAGATACTAGCGGTTACAATGAGCAGTTCTTC.

The table lists this clone with a few counts. The CDR3 is CASSFTAEGHQPQHF. The DNA of the CDR3 is TGTGCCAGCAGCTTTACCGCGGAGGGCCATCAGCCCCAGCATTTT. This chain uses TRBV11-3 with TRBJ1-5, with D unclear. The V end lost 3 bases, the J end lost 5 bases, and 14 bases lay between the germline ends. The CDR3 spans 15 residues. Per the germline V gene, CDR1 is SGHNT and CDR2 is YENEEA.

V usage is TRBV9 and J usage is TRBJ1-1; maybe TRBD1 (5 bases). The CDR3 spans 14 residues. Trimming left V 2 bases short and J 1 base short, with 9 bases between. The germline V gene encodes CDR1 SGDLS and CDR2 YYNGEE. CDR3 coding DNA: TGTGCCAGCAGCGTTGGGGCAGGGAACACTGAAGCTTTCTTT. Protein: CASSVGAGNTEAFF. The whole variable domain, remainder taken from reference TRBV9 and TRBJ1-1, is DSGVTQTPKHLITATGQRVTLRCSPRSGDLSVYWYQQSLDQGLQFLIQYYNGEERAKGNILERFSAQQFPDLHSELNLSSLELGDSALYFCASSVGAGNTEAFFGQGTRLTVV.

The V call is TRBV6-8, the J call TRBJ1-1; tentatively, D is TRBD1 (6 bases). The CDR3 length is 13 residues. The germline V and J ends were trimmed by 7 bases and 3 bases, with 12 bases remaining between them. Germline V CDR1 and CDR2: MNHGY, SAAAGT. The CDR3: CASKRTGYTEAFF. CDR3 in DNA: TGTGCCAGCAAACGAACAGGGTACACTGAAGCTTTCTTT.

A few counts support this clone. The rearrangement joins TRBV27 to TRBJ2-3; 10 bases map to TRBD2. The V gene end was trimmed by 2 bases and the J gene end by 2 bases; junction bases not matched to a gene: 7. This CDR3 has 17 amino acids. CDR1 is MNHEY, CDR2 SMNVEV, per germline (reference sequence). CDR3 sequence: CASSLRLLAGLTDTQYF. DNA of the CDR3: TGTGCCAGCAGTTTAAGATTACTAGCGGGGCTCACAGATACGCAGTATTTT.

V and J are TRBV12-5 and TRBJ2-3; a possible D gene is TRBD2 (6 bases). The CDR3 runs 15 residues. Trimming pared 6 bases from V and 0 bases from J, leaving 13 bases between. Germline V gene data show CDR1 as LGHNT and CDR2 as FRNRAP. CDR3 region: CASGPPGVSTDTQYF. For the CDR3, the DNA is TGTGCTAGTGGACCCCCGGGGGTCAGCACAGATACGCAGTATTTT.

The chain combines TRBV9 with TRBJ2-1; 9 bases are shared with TRBD1. Germline V CDR1 and CDR2: SGDLS, YYNGEE. V shed 3 bases and J 10 bases; nucleotides not matched to a gene: 8. The CDR3 covers 14 residues. CDR3 sequence: CASSGGTGNREQFF. Written as DNA, the CDR3 is TGTGCCAGCAGCGGCGGGACAGGGAATAGGGAGCAGTTCTTC.

This clone was seen more than once but under ten times. V gene TRBV19 combines with J gene TRBJ1-1; 7 bases agree with TRBD1. Losses at the gene ends were 7 bases for V and 2 bases for J; bases not matched to a gene: 7. CDR1 is LNHDA, CDR2 SQIVND, per germline (reference sequence). The CDR3 loop spans 14 amino acids. DNA for the CDR3: TGTGCCAGTATCCCGGGACAGCCCAACACTGAAGCTTTCTTT. Residues: CASIPGQPNTEAFF.

This clone has a handful of counts. V and J are TRBV9 and TRBJ2-2; 11 nucleotides line up with TRBD2. The CDR3 contains 15 residues. The trim removed 3 bases at V and 4 bases at J, leaving 2 bases unmatched. CDR1 is SGDLS, CDR2 YYNGEE, per germline. The CDR3: CASSAGTSGTGELFF. The CDR3 region has the DNA TGTGCCAGCAGCGCCGGGACTAGCGGCACCGGGGAGCTGTTTTTT.

This chain links TRBV11-1 with TRBJ2-3; TRBD2 matches at 10 bases. V lost 4 bases, J lost 4 bases, and 5 bases stayed unmatched. Germline CDR1 SGHAT, CDR2 FQDESV (reference sequence). CDR3 size: 15 residues. As DNA, the CDR3 is TGTGCCAGCAGCTCGAAGCGGGGGGGCCCAGATACGCAGTATTTT. Translated: CASSSKRGGPDTQYF. The whole variable domain, remainder taken from reference TRBV11-1 and TRBJ2-3, is EAEVAQSPRYKITEKSQAVAFWCDPISGHATLYWYRQILGQGPELLVQFQDESVVDDSQLPKDRFSAERLKGVDSTLKIQPAELGDSAMYLCASSSKRGGPDTQYFGPGTRLTVL.

This clone is termed large (0.1 to 1%). The chain employs TRBV6-8 and TRBJ2-1, with unresolved D. The CDR3 runs to 15 residues. With 5 bases removed from V and 0 bases from J, the gap between germline ends came to 11 bases. Germline CDR1 is MNHGY and CDR2 is SAAAGT. CDR3 bases: TGTGCCAGCAGTGTCACCACGAGCTCCTACAATGAGCAGTTCTTC. Translating it yields CASSVTTSSYNEQFF.

V gene TRBV29-1 combines with J gene TRBJ1-2, with D tentatively TRBD1 (5 bases). The CDR3 runs 15 residues. Looked up from germline, CDR1 is SQVTM and CDR2 is ANQGSEA. Trimming pared 4 bases from V and 0 bases from J, leaving 15 bases between. CDR3 nucleotide sequence: TGCAGCGTTGTCCCGACAGTTCCCTCTAACTATGGCTACACCTTC. Its translation: CSVVPTVPSNYGYTF.

The rearrangement uses TRBV2 and TRBJ1-5, with D hard to call. There are 15 residues in the CDR3. Trimming removed 8 bases from V and 0 bases from J, with 14 bases in between. The germline gives CDR1 SNHLY, CDR2 FYNNEI. This chain's CDR3 is CASGRTALSNQPQHF. The CDR3 bases are TGTGCCAGCGGTCGGACCGCCCTTAGCAATCAGCCCCAGCATTTT.

This chain uses TRBV12-2 with TRBJ2-3; TRBD2 is taken as the D call from the table, unchecked against the DNA. TRBV12-2 is deemed a pseudogene. The CDR3 totals 14 residues. CDR3 region: CAEAGTPSTDTQYF. The CDR3 region has the DNA TGTGCCGAAGCGGGGACTCCTTCCACAGATACGCAGTATTTT.

The chain's CDR3 is CASSVGTSGTETQYF. As DNA, the CDR3 is TGTGCCAGCAGCGTAGGGACTAGCGGGACGGAGACCCAGTACTTC. The gene calls are TRBV9 and TRBJ2-5, with 12 positions matching TRBD2. Unmatched junction bases numbered 2, after V lost 0 bases and J lost 5 bases. Germline CDR1 and CDR2: SGDLS and YYNGEE. The CDR3 is 15 amino acids. Using reference TRBV9 and TRBJ2-5 for the parts outside the CDR3, the full variable domain is DSGVTQTPKHLITATGQRVTLRCSPRSGDLSVYWYQQSLDQGLQFLIQYYNGEERAKGNILERFSAQQFPDLHSELNLSSLELGDSALYFCASSVGTSGTETQYFGPGTRLLVL.

The chain recombines TRBV19 with TRBJ1-1, with TRBD1 as a possible D gene (5 bases). The CDR3 loop spans 14 amino acids. Per the germline V gene, CDR1 is LNHDA and CDR2 is SQIVND (reference sequence). The V end was cut by 6 bases, the J end by 1 base, with 12 bases between. This CDR3 reads CASSLTAGNTEAFF. For the CDR3, the DNA is TGTGCCAGTAGCCTGACAGCAGGGAACACTGAAGCTTTCTTT.

The chain recombines TRBV5-1 with TRBJ2-1; TRBD2 matches 11 bases. Germline CDR1 and CDR2: SGHRS and YFSETQ. This CDR3 is built from 17 residues. The V and J ends lost 2 bases and 9 bases, in that order; junction bases with no gene match: 13. In DNA form, the CDR3 reads TGCGCCAGCAGCTTTGGGAGTAGCGGGAGGGCCGGGAGTGAGCAGTTCTTC. It is translated as CASSFGSSGRAGSEQFF. The full variable domain, its missing parts supplied by reference TRBV5-1 and TRBJ2-1, is KAGVTQTPRYLIKTRGQQVTLSCSPISGHRSVSWYQQTPGQGLQFLFEYFSETQRNKGNFPGRFSGRQFSNSRSEMNVSTLELGDSALYLCASSFGSSGRAGSEQFFGPGTRLTVL.

The V and J genes are TRBV6-8 and TRBJ1-2, with TRBD1 identical over 7 bases. The CDR3 covers 12 residues. Per the germline V gene, CDR1 is MNHGY and CDR2 is SAAAGT. The V gene end was trimmed by 7 bases and the J gene end by 4 bases; junction bases not matched to a gene: 3. The DNA for the CDR3 is TGTGCCAGCACCAGGGACAGCTATGGCTACACCTTC. Protein product: CASTRDSYGYTF.

The V and J genes are TRBV30 and TRBJ1-6; D perhaps matches TRBD1 (5 bases). The CDR3 loop spans 14 amino acids. Trimming cost V 0 bases and J 8 bases, with 11 bases left between them. Germline V gene sequence: CDR1 GTSNPN, CDR2 SVGIG (reference sequence). Here the CDR3 DNA reads TGTGCCTGGAGTGTGGTCGGGGGTTATTCACCCCTCCACTTT. This translates into CAWSVVGGYSPLHF.

This clone was counted a few times. The chain uses TRBV11-3 and TRBJ2-1, with 13 bases aligning to TRBD2. Germline values: CDR1 SGHNT, CDR2 YENEEA. V lost 0 bases to trimming and J lost 1 base; unmatched junction nucleotides: 9. CDR3 length: 20 amino acids. CDR3 sequence: CASSLEVGLAGYQSYNEQFF. The CDR3 DNA is TGTGCCAGCAGCTTAGAGGTGGGACTAGCGGGATACCAATCCTACAATGAGCAGTTCTTC.